The entry below describes one T cell receptor beta chain. The source of the sample is a study of radiotherapy plus CTLA-4 blockade in lung cancer. CDR1 is MNHEY and CDR2 is SMNVEV in the germline V gene (reference sequence). Trimming cost V 5 bases and J 3 bases, with 10 bases left between them. The CDR3 covers 13 residues. Here immunoSEQ multiplex PCR was the method, and the copy in TCRdb shows in-frame clones only, minus some. This table has roughly 90,000 clones, approximately 78% appearing once. The chain uses TRBV27 and TRBJ1-2; D may be TRBD1 (5 bases). The source material was peripheral blood, sampled from a patient treated with radiotherapy plus ipilimumab. This TCR derives from a human donor with non-small cell lung cancer that progressed on radiotherapy plus ipilimumab. The CDR3 loop is CASSRQGDYGYTF. The CDR3 DNA sequence: TGTGCCAGCAGTCGGCAGGGAGACTATGGCTACACCTTC.